Each of the 7 T cell receptor beta chains below was sequenced from the same sample in a study of blood T cell repertoires in COVID-19. Libraries were prepared by immunoSEQ multiplex PCR; TCRdb keeps only in-frame clonotypes and omits some of them. The sample carries 300,000 or so clones, around nine tenths recorded once. The sequenced sample consisted of peripheral blood. The receptors come from a man between 50 and 59 years old with active or convalescent COVID-19.

This clone has just one count. The genes are TRBV2 and TRBJ1-4; unclear D gene. Deletions cut 4 bases from V and 10 bases from J, with 16 bases between. The CDR3 consists of 14 residues. The germline CDR1 and CDR2 sequences are SNHLY and FYNNEI. This CDR3 is CASSGREINLKLFF. CDR3 bases: TGTGCCAGCAGTGGCCGGGAGATCAACTTAAAACTGTTTTTT.

This clone was seen a few times. This chain uses TRBV6-2 or TRBV6-3 with TRBJ2-7; TRBD1 matches at 8 bases. With 0 bases clipped from V and 12 bases from J, the junction kept 10 bases outside the gene matches. CDR1 and CDR2 (germline): MNHEY, SVGEGT. CDR3 length: 14 residues. Written as DNA, the CDR3 is TGTGCCAGCAGTTACTCGTCCCGGGACAGGTTCCCGTACTTC. Translating it yields CASSYSSRDRFPYF.

This clone was counted at least ten times. The rearrangement joins TRBV4-3 to TRBJ2-7; D is perhaps TRBD1 (7 bases). Germline CDR1 LGHNA, CDR2 YSLEER. The CDR3 is made up of 16 amino acids. Trimming left V 0 bases short and J 1 base short, with 13 bases between. The CDR3 sequence is CASSQEDRRASYEQYF. DNA of the CDR3: TGCGCCAGCAGCCAAGAGGACAGGAGGGCTTCCTACGAGCAGTACTTC.

The chain is built from TRBV6-5 and TRBJ2-5; 12 bases agree with TRBD1. Germline CDR1 is MNHEY and CDR2 is SVGAGI. After removal of 6 bases from V and 4 bases from J, the junction contained 6 bases not matched to a gene. The length of the CDR3 is 15 residues. The CDR3, as DNA: TGTGCCAGCAGCGCCGGGACAGGGGGCGGAGAGACCCAGTACTTC. Amino acid sequence: CASSAGTGGGETQYF.

The chain is built from TRBV6-2 or TRBV6-3 and TRBJ1-2; 9 nucleotides line up with TRBD1. CDR3 length: 17 amino acids. Trimming cost V 6 bases and J 4 bases; bases outside gene matches: 15. CDR1 is MNHEY and CDR2 is SVGEGT in the germline V gene. As DNA, the CDR3 is TGTGCCAGCAGCCCCGGGAGGACAGGGGCGTTTTCCTATGGCTACACCTTC. Its translation: CASSPGRTGAFSYGYTF.

CDR3 DNA: TGCGCCAGCAGCTTGGCCGGCGGGACGAGGACTGGAAACACCATATATTTT. This gives the protein CASSLAGGTRTGNTIYF. V and J are TRBV5-1 and TRBJ1-3, with D tentatively TRBD1 (5 bases). The CDR3 spans 17 residues. The V and J ends lost 0 bases and 2 bases respectively, with 15 bases between them. Germline V gene sequence: CDR1 SGHRS, CDR2 YFSETQ.

The chain joins TRBV5-1 to TRBJ1-1; 7 bases align to TRBD1. The CDR3 consists of 16 residues. The germline gives CDR1 SGHRS, CDR2 YFSETQ. Germline trimming cut 1 base from V and 5 bases from J; bases unmatched to any gene: 11. Here the CDR3 DNA reads TGCGCCAGCAGCTTGAATAGGGGGCTTCCAGGAACTGAAGCTTTCTTT. It specifies CASSLNRGLPGTEAFF.